The 22 T cell receptor beta chains below all came from one sample that was sequenced in a study of T-cell reconstitution after alpha-beta-depleted transplantation in children. Unique molecular identifiers featured in how the TCRbeta library was prepared. TCRdb used MiXCR to reprocess the PCR reads, holding one entry per CDR3 protein. Of some 600,000 distinct CDR3 sequences in the sample, 16% are singletons; the top ten hold approximately 1%. Source: PBMCs from the stem cell graft donor, taken from the stem cell graft. Receptors were obtained from a human donor who donated a stem cell graft to a child with acute myeloid leukemia.

The chain recombines TRBV20-1 with TRBJ2-5, with D perhaps matching TRBD2 (6 bases). Trimming pared 1 base from V and 5 bases from J, leaving 23 bases between. This CDR3 region has 17 residues. The V gene's germline CDR1 is DFQATT and CDR2 SNEGSKA (reference sequence). The CDR3, as DNA: TGCAGTGCTAGAGGGGGGAACCCGGGACTTCGGGGGGAGACCCAGTACTTC. Translation: CSARGGNPGLRGETQYF.

CDR3 loop: CSAPVGQMNTEAFF. CDR3 in DNA: TGCAGTGCCCCCGTGGGACAGATGAACACTGAAGCTTTCTTT. This chain links TRBV20-1 with TRBJ1-1; 7 nucleotides line up with TRBD1. Trimming cost V 6 bases and J 0 bases; bases outside gene matches: 7. This CDR3 has 14 residues. Germline CDR1 and CDR2: DFQATT and SNEGSKA (reference sequence).

This clonotype has only a few counts. The chain is built from TRBV12-3 or TRBV12-4 and TRBJ1-2; D is undetermined. V lost 1 base to trimming and J lost 2 bases, with 2 bases between them. CDR3 length: 12 amino acids. The CDR3 DNA follows: TGTGCCAGCAGTTTAGTCAACTATGGCTACACCTTC. As protein: CASSLVNYGYTF.

The rearrangement uses TRBV5-4 and TRBJ2-5, with 7 bases lining up with TRBD2. In germline, CDR1 is SGHNT, CDR2 YYREEE (reference sequence). The CDR3 is 15 residues long. V lost 4 bases, J lost 1 base, and 7 bases stayed unmatched. CDR3 in amino acids: CASSPRSGGQETQYF. In DNA, the CDR3 is TGTGCCAGCAGCCCTCGGTCGGGGGGCCAAGAGACCCAGTACTTC.

This chain joins TRBV7-7 and TRBJ2-1; D may match TRBD1 or TRBD2 (6 bases each). The germline CDR1 and CDR2 sequences are SSHAT and FNYEAQ (reference sequence). Trimming shortened V by 2 bases and J by 5 bases, and 16 bases separated the two germline ends. This CDR3 has 16 amino acids. The CDR3 region is CASSLIGGPNDNEQFF. In DNA, the CDR3 is TGTGCCAGCAGCTTAATCGGGGGCCCCAATGACAATGAGCAGTTCTTC.

This clonotype has ten or more counts. This sequence joins TRBV7-2 and TRBJ2-5; D is possibly TRBD2 (7 bases). CDR1 SGHTA and CDR2 FQGNSA come from the germline V gene. V lost 3 bases, J lost 5 bases, and 10 bases lay in between. The CDR3 is 13 amino acids. The CDR3 sequence is CASSFKGGETQYF. CDR3 DNA: TGTGCCAGCAGCTTCAAGGGGGGGGAGACCCAGTACTTC.

This clonotype came up a few times. The chain joins TRBV11-2 to TRBJ2-2, with 8 bases aligning to TRBD2. CDR3 length: 19 residues. CDR1 SGHAT and CDR2 FQNNGV come from the germline V gene. The junction had 15 bases not matched to a gene; V was cut back by 3 bases and J by 3 bases. The CDR3 reads CASSFPLTKRGSYTGELFF. The CDR3, as DNA: TGTGCCAGCAGCTTCCCCTTGACTAAGCGGGGGTCGTACACCGGGGAGCTGTTTTTT.

This clonotype came up a few times. This rearrangement joins TRBV12-3 or TRBV12-4 to TRBJ1-3; a weak D match, TRBD1 (6 bases). With 6 bases removed from V and 2 bases from J, the gap between germline ends came to 14 bases. This CDR3 spans 15 amino acids. CDR3 coding DNA: TGTGCCAGCAGCCATGACAGGCCGACTGGAAACACCATATATTTT. As protein: CASSHDRPTGNTIYF.

This clonotype has ten or more counts. The chain joins TRBV15 to TRBJ2-7; TRBD2 is a possible D gene (5 bases). The CDR3 consists of 14 residues. The V and J ends lost 1 base and 5 bases respectively, with 12 bases between them. The V gene's germline CDR1 is LNHNV and CDR2 YYDKDF (reference sequence). The CDR3 nucleotides are TGTGCCACCAGCAGAGTAGGTAGGAGGCACGAGCAGTACGTC. Translating it yields CATSRVGRRHEQYV.

This clonotype occurred many times. The chain carries TRBV20-1 and TRBJ2-7; D tentatively fits TRBD1 or TRBD2 (5 bases each). Germline V CDR1 and CDR2: DFQATT, SNEGSKA (reference sequence). V gave up 3 bases and J gave up 3 bases, with 18 bases separating them. The CDR3 has 15 amino acids. CDR3 bases: TGCAGTGCTAGGGGACGCTCACCCTGGCTCTACGAGCAGTACTTC. Protein product: CSARGRSPWLYEQYF.

The genes are TRBV11-2 and TRBJ2-1; the match to TRBD2 covers 10 bases. Germline assignment: CDR1 SGHAT and CDR2 FQNNGV. Trimming at V came to 5 bases and at J to 9 bases, leaving 13 bases not matched to a gene. The CDR3 spans 16 residues. The CDR3 bases are TGTGCCAGCAGCGCTTCGGGACTAGCGAGTACCGGTGAGCAGTTCTTC. Its translation is CASSASGLASTGEQFF.

This clonotype occurred many times. This chain connects TRBV20-1 to TRBJ2-7; D perhaps matches TRBD1 (6 bases). There are 11 residues in the CDR3. In germline, CDR1 is DFQATT, CDR2 SNEGSKA (reference sequence). Trimming shortened V by 4 bases and J by 12 bases, and 16 bases separated the two germline ends. The CDR3 loop reads CSATHRDKPYV. In DNA form, the CDR3 reads TGCAGTGCTACACACCGGGACAAACCGTACGTC.

This clonotype was seen only a few times. The DNA of the CDR3 is TGTGCCAGCAGCTCTCAAGTCTCTGGAAACACCATATATTTT. Its translation is CASSSQVSGNTIYF. The V gene is TRBV7-2, the J gene TRBJ1-3; no definite D call. V lost 4 bases and J 0 bases, leaving 7 bases between the germline ends. This CDR3 has 14 amino acids. The germline V gene encodes CDR1 SGHTA and CDR2 FQGNSA.

The V gene is TRBV28, the J gene TRBJ2-3, with 7 bases that match TRBD2. The germline gives CDR1 MDHEN, CDR2 SYDVKM. The CDR3 loop spans 11 amino acids. Trimming cost V 6 bases and J 10 bases; bases outside gene matches: 4. This CDR3 reads CASSRLAAQYF. Written as DNA, the CDR3 is TGTGCCAGCAGCAGACTAGCCGCGCAGTATTTT. Complete variable domain (other parts from reference TRBV28 and TRBJ2-3): DVKVTQSSRYLVKRTGEKVFLECVQDMDHENMFWYRQDPGLGLRLIYFSYDVKMKEKGDIPEGYSVSREKKERFSLILESASTNQTSMYLCASSRLAAQYFGPGTRLTVL.

This clonotype was picked up many times. The V call is TRBV29-1, the J call TRBJ1-5, with a tentative D call TRBD1 (6 bases). The CDR3 contains 14 residues. Germline V gene sequence: CDR1 SQVTM, CDR2 ANQGSEA. V dropped 3 bases and J dropped 2 bases, with 11 bases sitting between them. CDR3 coding DNA: TGCAGCGTTGATCGCGACAGGTGCAATCAGCCCCAGCATTTT. Encoded protein: CSVDRDRCNQPQHF.

This clonotype was recorded at least ten times. The chain combines TRBV7-2 with TRBJ1-5; D gene uncertain. V lost 2 bases, J lost 4 bases, and 9 bases lay in between. In germline, CDR1 is SGHTA, CDR2 FQGNSA. The CDR3 totals 14 residues. The CDR3 nucleotides are TGTGCCAGCAGCTTAATCGGCAGGAATCAGCCCCAGCATTTT. It translates to CASSLIGRNQPQHF.

The V and J genes are TRBV7-2 and TRBJ2-7; 7 bases line up with TRBD1. Germline CDR1 and CDR2: SGHTA and FQGNSA. Germline trimming cut 5 bases from V and 7 bases from J; bases unmatched to any gene: 8. The CDR3 is made up of 13 amino acids. CDR3 coding DNA: TGTGCCAGCAGCACCAACAGGGGACGGGAGCAGTACTTC. It encodes CASSTNRGREQYF.

The genes are TRBV12-3 or TRBV12-4 and TRBJ2-4; TRBD2 is a possible D gene (5 bases). Trimming took 3 bases from V and 9 from J, leaving 12 bases between them. The CDR3 length is 13 residues. The CDR3 reads CASSLNGGGIQYF. For the CDR3, the DNA is TGTGCCAGCAGTTTGAATGGAGGAGGCATTCAGTACTTC.

The J gene is TRBJ2-1, the V gene TRBV11-2, with 7 positions matching TRBD1. The V gene's germline CDR1 is SGHAT and CDR2 FQNNGV. Trimming took 10 bases from V and 0 from J; bases not matched to a gene: 9. The CDR3 covers 15 residues. The CDR3 coding sequence is TGTGCCATCAACAGGGGCCACAGCTCCTACAATGAGCAGTTCTTC. Encoded protein: CAINRGHSSYNEQFF. The full variable domain, completed using reference TRBV11-2 and TRBJ2-1, is EAGVAQSPRYKIIEKRQSVAFWCNPISGHATLYWYQQILGQGPKLLIQFQNNGVVDDSQLPKDRFSAERLKGVDSTLKIQPAKLEDSAVYLCAINRGHSSYNEQFFGPGTRLTVL.

This chain links TRBV7-9 with TRBJ1-4; no reliable D call. The V gene's germline CDR1 is SEHNR and CDR2 FQNEAQ (reference sequence). This CDR3 region has 17 residues. Trimming pared 1 base from V and 0 bases from J, leaving 12 bases between. CDR3 protein: CASSLGDGTSTNEKLFF. CDR3 DNA sequence: TGTGCCAGCAGCTTAGGAGACGGAACCTCAACTAATGAAAAACTGTTTTTT.

The rearrangement links TRBV11-1 to TRBJ2-1; no clear D. V shed 4 bases and J shed 2 bases, with 15 bases lying between them. The germline gives CDR1 SGHAT, CDR2 FQDESV (reference sequence). The CDR3 extends over 16 amino acids. CDR3 sequence (DNA): TGTGCCAGCAGCTCGAGAGTTAGGAAAGCCTACAATGAGCAGTTCTTC. Its translation is CASSSRVRKAYNEQFF.

In this sample, this clonotype turned up many times. This sequence joins TRBV20-1 and TRBJ2-1, with TRBD1 as a possible D gene (5 bases). Looked up from germline, CDR1 is DFQATT and CDR2 is SNEGSKA (reference sequence). The germline V and J ends were trimmed by 4 bases and 4 bases, with 14 bases remaining between them. CDR3 length: 14 residues. CDR3 bases: TGCAGTGCTATGGCAGGACAATGGTACAATGAGCAGTTCTTC. It is translated as CSAMAGQWYNEQFF.